This T cell receptor beta chain was sequenced during a study of cytomegalovirus exposure and HLA in healthy donors. In regard to this clone: What it binds is not known.

PCR amplification relied on 60 Vbeta primers (plus 13 Jbeta primers). Produced via immunoSEQ multiplex PCR; TCRdb's table is partial and in-frame only. Of under 200,000 clones listed, about three quarters are singletons. V shed 2 bases and J shed 5 bases, with 21 bases lying between them. The CDR3 is 17 amino acids. CDR1 and CDR2 from the germline V gene are GTSNPN and SVGIG (reference sequence). General study points: Earlier findings revealed that most TCR beta V segments proved productive either about 87% or about 30% of the time.

The sample comprised PBMCs. The sequence derives from a female donor in good health and CMV-seronegative. The chain employs TRBV30 and TRBJ2-2; D perhaps matches TRBD1 (6 bases). The CDR3 sequence is CAWSFGWGRLGTGELFF. The CDR3 region has the DNA TGTGCCTGGAGTTTTGGTTGGGGGCGATTGGGGACCGGGGAGCTGTTTTTT.